This is a list of T cell receptor beta chains from one sample in a study of a mutant IDH1 vaccine in newly diagnosed glioma. Their target antigens are unknown. TCRdb's table, derived via immunoSEQ multiplex PCR, lists solely in-frame clones and lacks some. This table has about 32,000 clones, roughly 77% appearing once. The specimen comprised PBMCs, sampled from a glioma patient whose treatment included an IDH1 peptide vaccine. These receptor sequences come from a man aged 40-49 years with glioma. Some clones in this sample may be carry-over from other donors' samples. The conserved cysteine and the conserved F or W are not part of the CDR3 here. D genes are given only for firm matches. Part of the rows lack a size; the others show once, few, many or a class for expanded clones.

TRBV14	TRBJ1-4	.	.	ASSPGSGDEKLF
TRBV28	TRBJ1-5	.	TRBD1	ASSLTGVNQPQH
TRBV2	TRBJ1-6	.	TRBD1	ASRLDRGRTSSYNSPLH
TRBV2	TRBJ1-1	few	.	ASSGSEHTEAF
TRBV7-9	TRBJ1-2	.	.	ASSLPGGRDGYT
TRBV30	TRBJ1-5	.	.	AWSPDRNDQPQH
TRBV5-4	TRBJ2-5	few	TRBD2	ASSLGAGGQTQY
TRBV7-3	TRBJ2-5	.	.	ASSLTGIQETQY
TRBV5-5	TRBJ2-1	.	.	ASSLGDRTSYNEQF
TRBV7-2	TRBJ1-2	.	TRBD1	ASSFGAGQKFRGYT
TRBV7-9	TRBJ2-5	.	.	ASSPGGGRETQY
TRBV2	TRBJ1-1	once	.	ASSGMVYGTEAF
TRBV5-6	TRBJ2-5	.	.	ASSFLGGETQY
TRBV9	TRBJ2-1	once	TRBD2	ASSVGSGGPTNNEQF
TRBV13	TRBJ1-1	.	.	ASSLRGKGSPAF
TRBV20-1	TRBJ2-1	.	.	SASLSNEQF
TRBV5-4	TRBJ2-5	.	TRBD2	ASSSGTKQETQY
TRBV5-1	TRBJ2-4	.	TRBD1	ASSLGTGWDIQY
TRBV6-1	TRBJ1-2	.	.	ANSPRGARGYT
TRBV5-1	TRBJ1-3	.	TRBD1	ASSLTTAGTGASGNTIY
TRBV6-1	TRBJ1-2	.	.	ASSEALPGFGYT
TRBV5-1	TRBJ1-1	.	.	ASSYRENFEAF
TRBV5-1	TRBJ1-6	.	TRBD1	ASRDTGASYNSPLH
TRBV4-1	TRBJ1-4	.	.	ASSRVTTGEKLF
TRBV9	TRBJ2-1	.	.	ASSPEGARAWF
TRBV7-6	TRBJ2-2	.	TRBD2	ASGTSGRTGELF
TRBV9	TRBJ1-4	.	TRBD1	ASSATWTGGEKLF
TRBV6-5	TRBJ1-1	few	.	ASTSDSVNTEAF
TRBV7-3	TRBJ1-2	few	TRBD1	ASSYDRGGYGYT
TRBV21-1	TRBJ1-1	.	.	ASSKETPEQGPGAF
TRBV4-3	TRBJ1-2	.	.	ASSQNRGEGGYT
TRBV28	TRBJ1-6	once	.	ASCNRDAYSPLH
TRBV4-1	TRBJ1-2	.	TRBD1	ASSQGTLTGDGYT
TRBV4-1	TRBJ1-5	.	TRBD1	ASSQSDRGIYNQPQH
TRBV15	TRBJ2-5	.	.	ATVRRQIVTQY
TRBV30	TRBJ2-7	.	.	AGRDLREQY
TRBV10-2	TRBJ1-3	.	TRBD1	ATGGDRGARAGNTIY
TRBV28	TRBJ1-1	few	.	ASRSQGTMGEAF
TRBV4-1	TRBJ1-2	.	.	ASSPGRYNYGYT
TRBV4-3	TRBJ1-2	once	TRBD1	ASSQDQGVYGYT
TRBV19	TRBJ1-5	.	.	ASSISGNQPQH
TRBV30	TRBJ2-1	.	TRBD2	AWSGGLAGTNEQF
TRBV5-8	TRBJ1-5	once	.	ASRSGRFNQPQH
TRBV5-1	TRBJ1-4	.	TRBD1	ASSEKSGQGFEKLF
TRBV19	TRBJ1-5	few	TRBD1	ASSMGTVKNQPQH
TRBV11-2	TRBJ1-2	few	.	ASSQGYYGYT
TRBV5-1	TRBJ1-1	few	.	ASSFEGKSNTEAF
TRBV7-3	TRBJ1-1	.	.	ASSFQVNTEAF
TRBV4-3	TRBJ1-2	.	.	ASSQDPRGAVGGYT
TRBV9	TRBJ2-7	few	.	ASSLGGGDEQY
TRBV5-1	TRBJ2-5	.	TRBD2	ASSLGVAGGQETQY
TRBV4-2	TRBJ1-5	.	TRBD1	ASSVGQGALISNQPQH
TRBV5-6	TRBJ2-7	.	.	ASVLAGDEQY
TRBV5-6	TRBJ2-3	once	TRBD2	ASSLNLAGGQDTQY
TRBV7-9	TRBJ1-5	once	.	ASSLVRAGEGYNQPQH
TRBV6-5	TRBJ2-2	.	.	ARYTGELF
TRBV5-1	TRBJ2-2	.	.	ASHGGRGVTGELF
TRBV19	TRBJ2-2	few	TRBD2	ASSRLAGGRSGELF
TRBV30	TRBJ1-1	few	.	AWVYGGMNTEAF